This is a list of T cell receptor beta chains from one sample in a study of T-cell memory formation after mild COVID-19. TCRdb recomputed calls from the 5' RACE reads with MiXCR, one row per CDR3 protein. The sample has hundreds of thousands of distinct CDR3 sequences, roughly 21% seen once. Sequenced: PBMCs or a T cell subset sorted from them (not recorded which). The receptors were gathered from an adult woman who had mild COVID-19 (a few samples of this study predate the infection). Cell type and time point are not known. The CDR3 runs from the conserved cysteine through the conserved F or W. The order of the fields is CDR3 DNA, CDR3 protein, D gene, V gene, J gene, clone size. D genes are given only for firm matches. Expanded clones get a size class; other rows say once, few or many, or leave the size out.

TGTGCCAGCAGCCCCACCCCAGACAGGCCGAACACTGAAGCTTTCTTT	CASSPTPDRPNTEAFF	-	TRBV7-9	TRBJ1-1	-
TGTGCCAGCAAAGAAGGGCCCGAGCCCCAGCATTTT	CASKEGPEPQHF	-	TRBV2	TRBJ1-5	few
TGTGCCAGCAGCCCCCGAGGAGCAGATACGCAGTATTTT	CASSPRGADTQYF	-	TRBV18	TRBJ2-3	many
TGTGCCAGCAGTGAAGAGGGACAGGGGGCGGTCGGCCAAGAGACCCAGTACTTC	CASSEEGQGAVGQETQYF	TRBD1	TRBV2	TRBJ2-5	many
TGTGCCAGCAAGCGGGAGAGGGACACCTACGAGCAGTACTTC	CASKRERDTYEQYF	TRBD2	TRBV2	TRBJ2-7	-
TGCGCCAGCAGCACCACCCGCTTAGGGACTAGCGATGAGCAGTTCTTC	CASSTTRLGTSDEQFF	TRBD2	TRBV5-1	TRBJ2-1	-
TGTGCCTGGAGTGCCGACAGGGGCGAAGAAGCTTTCTTT	CAWSADRGEEAFF	TRBD1	TRBV30	TRBJ1-1	-
TGTGCCAGCAGCGTAGAGGTGGGGCTCGAGCAGTACTTC	CASSVEVGLEQYF	-	TRBV9	TRBJ2-7	once
TGTGCCAGCAGCTCGGGGTACTCTGGAAACACCATATATTTT	CASSSGYSGNTIYF	-	TRBV7-8	TRBJ1-3	many
TGTGCCAGCAGCCCCGGCGTGTGGGGGGGGGTAGCCAAAAACATTCAGTACTTC	CASSPGVWGGVAKNIQYF	TRBD2	TRBV3-1	TRBJ2-4	many
TGCGCCAGCAGCTTCACCCCTAGCACAGATACGCAGTATTTT	CASSFTPSTDTQYF	-	TRBV5-1	TRBJ2-3	-
TGTGCCAGCAGCCAGGAGACGGGACAGGGTGGGTCCGATGAGCAGTTCTTC	CASSQETGQGGSDEQFF	TRBD1	TRBV7-3	TRBJ2-1	few
TGTGCCAGCAGCGGACCCGCAGATACGCAGTATTTT	CASSGPADTQYF	-	TRBV7-3	TRBJ2-3	few
TGCAGTGCTAGTACTAGTAGGACCATCTCCTACAATGAGCAGTTCTTC	CSASTSRTISYNEQFF	-	TRBV20-1	TRBJ2-1	-
TGTGCCACCAGCAGTCGTAACAATCAGCCCCAGCATTTT	CATSSRNNQPQHF	-	TRBV15	TRBJ1-5	-
TGCAGCGCGATGCAGCTCGGGGAGACCCAGTACTTC	CSAMQLGETQYF	-	TRBV29-1	TRBJ2-5	-
TGTGCCAGCAGCTTATCGACAGCTAATGAAAAACTGTTTTTT	CASSLSTANEKLFF	-	TRBV7-6	TRBJ1-4	few
TGTGCCTGGAGTTTTGGGGCGGAGACCCAGTACTTC	CAWSFGAETQYF	-	TRBV30	TRBJ2-5	-